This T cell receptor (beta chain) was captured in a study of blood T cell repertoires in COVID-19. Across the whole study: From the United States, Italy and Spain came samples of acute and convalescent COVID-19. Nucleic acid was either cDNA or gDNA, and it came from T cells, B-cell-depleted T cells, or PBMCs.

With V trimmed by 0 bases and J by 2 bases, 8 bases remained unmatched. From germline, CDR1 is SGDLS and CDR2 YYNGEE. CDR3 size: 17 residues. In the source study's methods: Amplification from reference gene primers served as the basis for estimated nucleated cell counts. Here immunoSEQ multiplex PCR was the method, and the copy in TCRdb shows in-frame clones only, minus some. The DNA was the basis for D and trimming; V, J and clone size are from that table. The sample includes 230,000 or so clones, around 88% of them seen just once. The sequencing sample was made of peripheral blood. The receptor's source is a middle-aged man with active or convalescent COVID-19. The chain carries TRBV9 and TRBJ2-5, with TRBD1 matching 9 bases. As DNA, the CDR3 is TGTGCCAGCAGCGTAGGATTAACAGGGGGCCCACAAGAGACCCAGTACTTC. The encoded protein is CASSVGLTGGPQETQYF.